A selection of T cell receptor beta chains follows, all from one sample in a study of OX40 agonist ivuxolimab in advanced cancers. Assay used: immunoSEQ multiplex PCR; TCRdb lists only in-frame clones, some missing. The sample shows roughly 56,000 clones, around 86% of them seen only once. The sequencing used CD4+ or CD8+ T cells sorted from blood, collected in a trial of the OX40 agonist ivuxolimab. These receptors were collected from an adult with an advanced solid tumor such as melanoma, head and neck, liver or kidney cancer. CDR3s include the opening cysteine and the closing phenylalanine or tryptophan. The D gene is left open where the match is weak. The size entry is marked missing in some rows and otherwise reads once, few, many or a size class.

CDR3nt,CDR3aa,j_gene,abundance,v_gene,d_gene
TGTGCCAGCAGAACCGGGACAGGCTACGAGCAGTACTTC,CASRTGTGYEQYF,TRBJ2-7,.,TRBV2,TRBD1
TGTGCCAGCAGCTGGAGGACAGGGGGCACCTCAAGAGGATCACCCCTCCACTTT,CASSWRTGGTSRGSPLHF,TRBJ1-6,few,TRBV5-4,TRBD1
TGTGCCAGCAGCAGGGATCTGGGGAACACTGAAGCTTTCTTT,CASSRDLGNTEAFF,TRBJ1-1,.,TRBV5-6,.
TGCAGTGCTGGAATGAATCAGCCCCAGCATTTT,CSAGMNQPQHF,TRBJ1-5,.,TRBV20-1,.
TGTGCCAGCAGAATGACTAGCGGGGGGGCCTACAATGAGCAGTTCTTC,CASRMTSGGAYNEQFF,TRBJ2-1,.,TRBV7-2,TRBD2
TGTGCCAGCAGTGGAACGGGACTAGCAAATTACGAGCAGTACTTC,CASSGTGLANYEQYF,TRBJ2-7,few,TRBV6-5,TRBD2
TGTGCCATCAGTGGAGGGACGGGTCAAGGCGAGCAGTACTTC,CAISGGTGQGEQYF,TRBJ2-7,.,TRBV10-3,.
TGTGCCAGCAGCTCCACGCGGGCGGGAGGGCACTACGAGCAGTACTTC,CASSSTRAGGHYEQYF,TRBJ2-7,.,TRBV7-9,TRBD2
TGTGCCAGCAGCTTAGGGAGGACAGGACGATCCGGGGGGTATGGCTACACCTTC,CASSLGRTGRSGGYGYTF,TRBJ1-2,.,TRBV7-2,TRBD1
TGTGCCAGCAGCCTCCACCGGACTGCAGATACGCAGTATTTT,CASSLHRTADTQYF,TRBJ2-3,.,TRBV7-2,.
TGCGCCAGCAGGGCAACAGGTACCTACGAGCAGTACTTC,CASRATGTYEQYF,TRBJ2-7,.,TRBV5-1,.